This T cell receptor (beta chain) was obtained from a study of CD8 T cells in ankylosing spondylitis. Libraries of TCR beta came from quantitative 5'-RACE with molecular barcodes. TCRdb recomputed calls from the 5' RACE reads with MiXCR, one row per CDR3 protein. Of around 770,000 distinct CDR3 sequences in the sample, around 20% were seen once. Remarks on this clonotype: Its antigen is still unknown.

CDR1 WSHSY and CDR2 SAAADI come from the germline V gene. The CDR3 extends over 14 amino acids. Trimming cost V 7 bases and J 0 bases, with 13 bases left between them. The study's findings and limits: Disease-linked clones were found to be CD8+ and relatively rare in peripheral blood. Eight highly homologous variants formed a TCR beta motif that appeared characteristic of ankylosing spondylitis blood. Within matched ankylosing spondylitis synovial fluid, disease-linked clones were reportedly significantly enriched.

The sequenced material came from blood, either unsorted or a sorted T cell fraction (not recorded which). The V call is TRBV10-2, the J call TRBJ2-7; D unresolved. This TCR was recovered from a male donor with ankylosing spondylitis. CDR3 residues: CASTPGHSSYEQYF. The CDR3 nucleotides read TGCGCCAGCACCCCAGGCCACAGCTCCTACGAGCAGTACTTC.